This passage covers 30 T cell receptor beta chains from one sample sequenced in a study of blood T cell repertoires in COVID-19. Sequenced by immunoSEQ multiplex PCR; TCRdb stores in-frame clones only, minus some. The sample records around 40,000 clones, 75% to 90% being singletons. Sequencing was carried out using peripheral blood. The receptors stem from a man over 45 with active or convalescent COVID-19.

This clone was seen once. V is TRBV4-1 and J is TRBJ1-1, with D tentatively TRBD1 (6 bases). This CDR3 contains 14 residues. Trimming took off 4 bases at V and 4 bases at J, with 13 bases between the two ends. The germline V gene has CDR1 MGHRA and CDR2 YSYEKL. CDR3 bases: TGCGCCAGCAGCCTGGAAGGGGGTTCCACTGAAGCTTTCTTT. Translation gives CASSLEGGSTEAFF.

The chain recombines TRBV30 with TRBJ1-2; no firm D call. The germline gives CDR1 GTSNPN, CDR2 SVGIG (reference sequence). V gave up 2 bases and J gave up 2 bases, with 12 bases separating them. This CDR3 is built from 14 residues. CDR3 in amino acids: CAWSKVRLNYGYTF. Written as DNA, the CDR3 is TGTGCCTGGAGTAAGGTCAGACTGAACTATGGCTACACCTTC.

V usage is TRBV9 and J usage is TRBJ1-5; perhaps TRBD1 as D (6 bases). Germline loops: CDR1 SGDLS, CDR2 YYNGEE. With 3 bases removed from V and 2 bases from J, the gap between germline ends came to 12 bases. The CDR3 is 15 amino acids. This CDR3 is CASSGGGKGNQPQHF. CDR3 in DNA: TGTGCCAGCAGCGGAGGGGGAAAGGGCAATCAGCCCCAGCATTTT.

The CDR3 nucleotides are TGTGCCAGCAGCTTAGGAATTCCGAGGCCTAATGAGCAGTTCTTC. Translation: CASSLGIPRPNEQFF. The J gene is TRBJ2-1, the V gene TRBV5-4; D is undetermined. V gave up 2 bases and J gave up 7 bases, with 16 bases separating them. Per germline, CDR1 SGHNT and CDR2 YYREEE (reference sequence). CDR3 length: 15 amino acids. Complete variable domain (other parts from reference TRBV5-4 and TRBJ2-1): ETGVTQSPTHLIKTRGQQVTLRCSSQSGHNTVSWYQQALGQGPQFIFQYYREEENGRGNFPPRFSGLQFPNYSSELNVNALELDDSALYLCASSLGIPRPNEQFFGPGTRLTVL.

The chain has TRBV2 and TRBJ1-5; D ambiguous. Germline-derived CDR1 and CDR2 are SNHLY and FYNNEI. V lost 4 bases and J 13 bases, leaving 14 bases between the germline ends. CDR3 length equals 12 residues. This chain's CDR3 is CASSASAAEQHF. CDR3 DNA sequence: TGTGCCAGCAGTGCCTCGGCGGCGGAGCAGCATTTT.

The V call is TRBV6-5, the J call TRBJ2-1; 11 positions agree with TRBD2. The ends lost 6 bases at V and 4 bases at J; junction bases unmatched: 5. The CDR3 totals 15 residues. From germline, CDR1 is MNHEY and CDR2 SVGAGI. The CDR3 loop is CASRFTSGSYNEQFF. CDR3 DNA: TGTGCCAGCAGGTTTACTAGCGGGAGTTACAATGAGCAGTTCTTC.

A single count supports this clone. The chain has TRBV29-1 and TRBJ1-1; TRBD1 matches 9 bases. The CDR3 extends over 13 amino acids. Germline V gives CDR1 SQVTM, CDR2 ANQGSEA. Losses at the gene ends were 6 bases for V and 1 base for J; bases not matched to a gene: 3. The CDR3 nucleotides are TGCAGCGTGGTACAGGGGGCGAACACTGAAGCTTTCTTT. It codes for CSVVQGANTEAFF.

CDR3 DNA: TGTGCCAGCAGTGAGTTTTCGGGGATCTTGGGGAGTGGCTACACCTTC. Its protein product is CASSEFSGILGSGYTF. V and J are TRBV2 and TRBJ1-2; D remains ambiguous. Germline V gives CDR1 SNHLY, CDR2 FYNNEI. Trimming cost V 3 bases and J 7 bases, with 21 bases left between them. The length of the CDR3 is 16 residues.

This chain connects TRBV6-5 to TRBJ1-4; the match to TRBD1 covers 9 bases. V lost 5 bases to trimming and J lost 6 bases; unmatched junction nucleotides: 7. Germline V lookup: CDR1 MNHEY, CDR2 SVGAGI. This CDR3 contains 15 residues. CDR3 bases: TGTGCCAGCAGTAAAACAGGGGGCGCGCATGAAAAACTGTTTTTT. Translation gives CASSKTGGAHEKLFF.

This chain links TRBV15 with TRBJ1-1; D is perhaps TRBD1 (5 bases). CDR3 length: 15 amino acids. Between the trimmed V and J ends, which lost 5 bases and 1 base, there was a span of 14 bases. Germline CDR1 reads LNHNV; CDR2 reads YYDKDF (reference sequence). CDR3 region: CATSAGPGGNTEAFF. The CDR3 DNA sequence: TGTGCCACCAGCGCAGGGCCGGGGGGGAACACTGAAGCTTTCTTT.

The V and J genes are TRBV10-3 and TRBJ2-1; possible D gene TRBD1, 6 bases. The ends were cut back, 2 bases at V and 7 bases at J, with 9 bases in the middle. The CDR3 loop spans 13 amino acids. Germline V gene data show CDR1 as ENHRY and CDR2 as SYGVKD. CDR3 region: CAISEQTGNEQFF. The CDR3 region has the DNA TGTGCCATCAGTGAGCAAACAGGGAATGAGCAGTTCTTC.

V is TRBV18 and J is TRBJ1-3; D is uncertain. Germline CDR1 is KGHSH and CDR2 is LQKENI. V was clipped by 3 bases and J by 1 base, with 13 bases between them. The CDR3 sequence is 16 residues long. The DNA of the CDR3 is TGTGCCAGCTCACCCCGAACCCCGGGGTCTGGAAACACCATATATTTT. This gives the protein CASSPRTPGSGNTIYF.

This rearrangement joins TRBV10-2 to TRBJ1-4; D unresolved. With 0 bases removed from V and 14 bases from J, the gap between germline ends came to 16 bases. CDR1 WSHSY and CDR2 SAAADI come from the germline V gene. The CDR3 extends over 14 amino acids. CDR3 protein: CASSESTGRRDLFF. The CDR3 bases are TGCGCCAGCAGTGAGTCGACGGGCCGGAGGGATCTGTTTTTT.

A remark on this clone: At one boundary the junction diverges from the germline segment, which might be a read error. This sample includes further DNA sequences coding for the same CDR3. This chain joins TRBV19 and TRBJ2-1; 9 bases fit TRBD2. CDR3 length: 15 amino acids. Germline V CDR1 and CDR2: LNHDA, SQIVND (reference sequence). The CDR3 region has the DNA TGCGCCAGACACGGAGCGCGGGGGGGGGACAATGAGCAGTTCTTC. This sequence encodes CARHGARGGDNEQFF.

The chain couples TRBV6-5 to TRBJ1-1; D perhaps matches TRBD1 (6 bases). V dropped 0 bases and J dropped 4 bases, with 9 bases sitting between them. The CDR3 has 14 amino acids. Germline lookup yields CDR1 MNHEY and CDR2 SVGAGI. CDR3 in amino acids: CASSYSKGGTEAFF. DNA for the CDR3: TGTGCCAGCAGTTACTCGAAAGGGGGCACTGAAGCTTTCTTT.

V is TRBV7-3 and J is TRBJ1-5; D might be TRBD1 (6 bases). The length of the CDR3 is 16 residues. Germline V gene lookup returns CDR1 SGHTA and CDR2 FQGTGA. V shed 4 bases and J shed 0 bases, with 13 bases lying between them. The CDR3 coding sequence is TGTGCCAGCAGCTCACAGGGACCTTATAGCAATCAGCCCCAGCATTTT. Translating it yields CASSSQGPYSNQPQHF.

The chain has TRBV5-1 and TRBJ2-5; no firm D call. Trimming took off 7 bases at V and 1 base at J, with 14 bases between the two ends. This CDR3 contains 14 residues. Germline loops: CDR1 SGHRS, CDR2 YFSETQ. The CDR3 spells CASRLGSGQETQYF. The CDR3 DNA is TGCGCCAGCCGCCTTGGCTCAGGCCAAGAGACCCAGTACTTC.

The genes are TRBV2 and TRBJ1-5; D is unresolved. Trimming shortened V by 2 bases and J by 7 bases, and 18 bases separated the two germline ends. This CDR3 spans 16 amino acids. The germline V gene has CDR1 SNHLY and CDR2 FYNNEI. CDR3 bases: TGTGCCAGCAGTGAACAATCAGAGGCCCAGCGCCAGCCCCAGCATTTT. Protein product: CASSEQSEAQRQPQHF.

About this clone itself: The junction and the germline gene differ at one end; a read error may be behind it. Within the sample, other DNA sequences also encode this same CDR3. The chain combines TRBV9 with TRBJ1-2, with 11 bases lining up with TRBD1. Germline V gene data show CDR1 as SGDLS and CDR2 as YYNGEE. CDR3 size: 15 residues. The CDR3 here is CASSGTGGAGYGYTF. In nucleotides, the CDR3 is TGTGCCAGCAGCGGGACAGGGGGCGCGGGATATGGCTACACCTTT. Full variable domain (outside the CDR3, taken from reference TRBV9 and TRBJ1-2): DSGVTQTPKHLITATGQRVTLRCSPRSGDLSVYWYQQSLDQGLQFLIQYYNGEERAKGNILERFSAQQFPDLHSELNLSSLELGDSALYFCASSGTGGAGYGYTFGSGTRLTVV.

The rearrangement joins TRBV9 to TRBJ2-4; D is perhaps TRBD1 (5 bases). The CDR3 contains 13 residues. In germline, CDR1 is SGDLS, CDR2 YYNGEE. Between the trimmed V and J ends, which lost 0 bases and 12 bases, there was a span of 13 bases. The CDR3 nucleotides read TGTGCCAGCAGCGTAGAACAGGACCGTCCTCAGTACTTC. Amino acid sequence: CASSVEQDRPQYF.

This sequence joins TRBV7-9 and TRBJ2-2, with 9 positions matching TRBD2. Germline CDR1 is SEHNR and CDR2 is FQNEAQ (reference sequence). The CDR3 covers 18 residues. J lost 5 bases, V lost 2 bases, and 12 bases had no gene match. CDR3 sequence: CASSLLVVAGVRTGELFF. The CDR3 DNA reads TGTGCCAGCAGCTTATTGGTGGTAGCGGGGGTACGAACCGGGGAGCTGTTTTTT. The full variable domain, its missing parts supplied by reference TRBV7-9 and TRBJ2-2, is DTGVSQNPRHKITKRGQNVTFRCDPISEHNRLYWYRQTLGQGPEFLTYFQNEAQLEKSRLLSDRFSAERPKGSFSTLEIQRTEQGDSAMYLCASSLLVVAGVRTGELFFGEGSRLTVL.

V usage is TRBV30 and J usage is TRBJ1-3; D is perhaps TRBD1 (5 bases). The CDR3 has 13 residues. CDR1 is GTSNPN, CDR2 SVGIG, per germline (reference sequence). With 0 bases removed from V and 5 bases from J, the gap between germline ends came to 8 bases. CDR3 loop: CAWSVGGRNTIYF. DNA of the CDR3: TGTGCCTGGAGTGTGGGGGGTAGAAACACCATATATTTT.

A single count supports this clone. The gene calls are TRBV27 and TRBJ2-2, with 13 bases matching TRBD2. CDR1 MNHEY and CDR2 SMNVEV come from the germline V gene (reference sequence). This CDR3 has 18 amino acids. V trimming: 5 bases; J trimming: 5 bases; junction bases outside the gene matches: 11. This CDR3 reads CASSPRLAGGIQTGELFF. The CDR3, as DNA: TGTGCCAGCAGTCCAAGACTAGCGGGGGGTATCCAGACCGGGGAGCTGTTTTTT.

Comment on this clone: An end of the junction does not agree with germline; a read error may underlie this. V is TRBV7-7 and J is TRBJ2-6, with TRBD1 matching 8 bases. This CDR3 is 16 amino acids long. Germline V gene sequence: CDR1 SSHAT, CDR2 FNYEAQ (reference sequence). The chain's CDR3 is CASSPGQGSGANVLTF. The CDR3 bases are TGTGCTAGCAGCCCCGGACAGGGCTCTGGGGCCAACGTCCTGACTTTC.

V usage is TRBV5-6 and J usage is TRBJ2-1; D unclear. Germline loops: CDR1 SGHDT, CDR2 YYEEEE. V shed 5 bases and J shed 0 bases, with 12 bases lying between them. The CDR3 covers 15 residues. As DNA, the CDR3 is TGTGCCAGCAGGTCTTCGCCGAGCTCCTACAATGAGCAGTTCTTC. Translation: CASRSSPSSYNEQFF.

The V gene is TRBV9, the J gene TRBJ2-2; TRBD2 agrees at 7 bases. The CDR3 is 15 residues long. The germline V gene encodes CDR1 SGDLS and CDR2 YYNGEE. The trim removed 0 bases at V and 8 bases at J, leaving 7 bases unmatched. CDR3 residues: CASSVVTGGRGELFF. The CDR3, as DNA: TGTGCCAGCAGCGTAGTAACGGGAGGAAGAGGGGAGCTGTTTTTT. The complete variable domain, with remaining parts taken from reference TRBV9 and TRBJ2-2, reads DSGVTQTPKHLITATGQRVTLRCSPRSGDLSVYWYQQSLDQGLQFLIQYYNGEERAKGNILERFSAQQFPDLHSELNLSSLELGDSALYFCASSVVTGGRGELFFGEGSRLTVL.

This clone was counted between two and nine times. The chain couples TRBV20-1 to TRBJ2-7, with TRBD2 matching 10 bases. Germline lookup yields CDR1 DFQATT and CDR2 SNEGSKA (reference sequence). V lost 3 bases and J lost 1; bases outside the gene matches: 9. The CDR3 spans 16 residues. The CDR3: CSASLAGAGGSYEQYF. For the CDR3, the DNA is TGCAGTGCTAGTCTAGCGGGAGCCGGGGGGTCCTACGAGCAGTACTTC.

This clone was detected only once. The V and J genes are TRBV5-1 and TRBJ1-2, with a weak D call TRBD1 (5 bases). CDR3 length: 12 amino acids. Germline V gene lookup returns CDR1 SGHRS and CDR2 YFSETQ. The V and J ends lost 3 bases and 4 bases respectively, with 7 bases between them. The CDR3 DNA follows: TGCGCCAGCAGCTCCGACAGCTATGGCTACACCTTC. Encoded protein: CASSSDSYGYTF.

The V and J genes are TRBV4-1 and TRBJ1-3, with D possibly TRBD1 on 6 matching bases. Between the trimmed V and J ends, which lost 2 bases and 0 bases, there was a span of 11 bases. Germline V gives CDR1 MGHRA, CDR2 YSYEKL. This CDR3 is built from 16 residues. The CDR3 sequence is CASSQIWGPSGNTIYF. CDR3 sequence (DNA): TGCGCCAGCAGCCAAATTTGGGGGCCCTCTGGAAACACCATATATTTT.

This chain connects TRBV7-9 to TRBJ1-1, with 7 bases aligning to TRBD1. Germline CDR1 is SEHNR and CDR2 is FQNEAQ (reference sequence). The CDR3 is 15 residues long. Germline trimming cut 4 bases from V and 4 bases from J; bases unmatched to any gene: 9. The CDR3 DNA reads as TGTGCCAGCAGCTCTCCGGACAGGTATGGCACTGAAGCTTTCTTT. This codes for CASSSPDRYGTEAFF.